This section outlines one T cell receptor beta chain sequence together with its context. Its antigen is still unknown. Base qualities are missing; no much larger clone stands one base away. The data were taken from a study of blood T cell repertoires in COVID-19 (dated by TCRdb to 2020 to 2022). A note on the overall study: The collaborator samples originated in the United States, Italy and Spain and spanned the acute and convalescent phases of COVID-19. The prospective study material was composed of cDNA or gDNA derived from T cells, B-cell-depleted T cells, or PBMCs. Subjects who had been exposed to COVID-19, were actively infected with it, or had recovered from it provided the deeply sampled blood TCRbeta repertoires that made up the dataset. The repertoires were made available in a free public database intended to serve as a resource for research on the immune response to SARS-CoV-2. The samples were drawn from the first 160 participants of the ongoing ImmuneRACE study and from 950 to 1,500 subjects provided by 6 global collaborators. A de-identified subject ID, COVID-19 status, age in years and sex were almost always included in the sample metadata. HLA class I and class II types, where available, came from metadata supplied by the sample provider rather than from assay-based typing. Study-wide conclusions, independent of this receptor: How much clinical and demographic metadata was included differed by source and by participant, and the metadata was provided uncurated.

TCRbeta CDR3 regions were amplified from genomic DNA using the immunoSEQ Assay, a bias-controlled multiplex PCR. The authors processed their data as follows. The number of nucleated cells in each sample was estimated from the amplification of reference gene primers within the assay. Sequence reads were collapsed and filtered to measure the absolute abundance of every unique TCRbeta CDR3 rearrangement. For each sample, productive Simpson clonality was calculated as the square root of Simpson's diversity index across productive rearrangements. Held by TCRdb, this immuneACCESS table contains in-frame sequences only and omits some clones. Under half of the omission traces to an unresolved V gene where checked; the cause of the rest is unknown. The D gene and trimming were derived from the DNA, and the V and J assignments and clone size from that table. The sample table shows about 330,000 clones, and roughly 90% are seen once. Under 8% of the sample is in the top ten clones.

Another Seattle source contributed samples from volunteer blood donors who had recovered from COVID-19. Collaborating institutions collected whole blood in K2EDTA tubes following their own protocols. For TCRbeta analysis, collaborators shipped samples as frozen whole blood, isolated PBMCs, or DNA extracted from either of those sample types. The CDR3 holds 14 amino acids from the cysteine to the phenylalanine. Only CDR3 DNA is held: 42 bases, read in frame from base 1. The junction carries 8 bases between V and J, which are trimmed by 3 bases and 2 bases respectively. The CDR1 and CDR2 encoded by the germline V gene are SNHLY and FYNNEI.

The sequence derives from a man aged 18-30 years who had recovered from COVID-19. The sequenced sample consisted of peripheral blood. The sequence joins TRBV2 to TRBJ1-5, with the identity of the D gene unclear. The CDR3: CASSDVGRNQPQHF. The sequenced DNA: TGTGCCAGCAGTGACGTGGGCCGCAATCAGCCCCAGCATTTT.